The clone carrying this T cell receptor beta chain was found a few times. The antigen is undetermined. The source of the sample is a study of PD-1 blockade in classical Hodgkin lymphoma. Findings of the study overall: The study found complete responders had baseline diversity similar to newly diagnosed patients. Healthy donors were reported to have higher baseline TCR diversity than newly diagnosed patients. No one has yet defined what causes the repertoire differences, which may be disease activity or prior therapy.

With no exception, relapse followed autologous stem cell transplantation in all patients, and brentuximab vedotin exposure varied. Thawed PBMCs underwent magnetic negative selection to yield purified CD4+ T cells. Measured with immunoSEQ multiplex PCR; TCRdb has only the in-frame clones, and not every one. The sample yields about 35,000 clones, 90% seen once. This clonotype was obtained from a human donor with classical Hodgkin lymphoma. Sequenced here: CD4+ T cells from blood, sampled at baseline.

Here the CDR3 DNA reads TGTGCCAGCAGTCCATCGACTGGGGTGGGGACCCAGTACTTC. Translating gives CASSPSTGVGTQYF. The chain combines TRBV27 with TRBJ2-5; D ambiguous. V was pared by 5 bases and J by 7 bases, with 17 bases between. The germline CDR1 and CDR2 sequences are MNHEY and SMNVEV (reference sequence). This CDR3 comprises 14 residues.